This T cell receptor beta chain was identified during a study of cytomegalovirus exposure and HLA in healthy donors. Study-level information: There were roughly 120 million unique TCR beta sequences, drawn from 150 million to 200 million T cells, in an earlier analysis.

Amplification used 60 Vbeta primers and 13 Jbeta primers. Measured with immunoSEQ multiplex PCR; TCRdb has only the in-frame clones, and not every one. The data contain 120,000 or so clones, more than 60% of them singletons. Overall study results and limits: Associated with cytomegalovirus, according to the listing, were around 160 TCR beta chains.

A remark on this clone: Its antigen remains unidentified.

Germline CDR1 reads LNHNV; CDR2 reads YYDKDF (reference sequence). V lost 4 bases, J lost 9 bases, and 2 bases stayed unmatched. The CDR3 has 12 amino acids. Source material: PBMCs. The V and J genes are TRBV15 and TRBJ2-3; 9 nucleotides match TRBD1. The TCR originated in a middle-aged woman in good health and CMV-seronegative. In nucleotides, the CDR3 is TGTGCCACCAGCACAGACAGGGGGACGCAGTATTTT. The encoded protein is CATSTDRGTQYF. The complete variable domain, with remaining parts taken from reference TRBV15 and TRBJ2-3, reads DAMVIQNPRYQVTQFGKPVTLSCSQTLNHNVMYWYQQKSSQAPKLLFHYYDKDFNNEADTPDNFQSRRPNTSFCFLDIRSPGLGDTAMYLCATSTDRGTQYFGPGTRLTVL.